Below are 18 T cell receptor beta chains sequenced from a single sample in a study of cytomegalovirus exposure and HLA in healthy donors. The PCR contained 60 Vbeta and 13 Jbeta primers. The assay was immunoSEQ multiplex PCR, and TCRdb's table has in-frame clones only and misses some. Of some 54,000 clones listed, 70% to 90% are singletons. The sample comprised PBMCs. These receptors were taken from a male donor in good health and CMV-seronegative.

The chain has TRBV27 and TRBJ2-1, with D tentatively TRBD1 (5 bases). The length of the CDR3 is 15 residues. Germline V gene data show CDR1 as MNHEY and CDR2 as SMNVEV (reference sequence). V was pared by 5 bases and J by 5 bases, with 16 bases between. The CDR3 loop is CASSNNPTGNNEQFF. CDR3 coding DNA: TGTGCCAGCAGTAACAATCCCACAGGAAACAATGAGCAGTTCTTC.

The chain recombines TRBV19 with TRBJ1-1, with TRBD1 matching over 7 bases. The CDR3 is made up of 13 amino acids. With 6 bases clipped from V and 4 bases from J, the junction kept 5 bases outside the gene matches. Germline assignment: CDR1 LNHDA and CDR2 SQIVND (reference sequence). DNA for the CDR3: TGTGCCAGTAGCCAAGCAGGGGGCACTGAAGCTTTCTTT. Translating it yields CASSQAGGTEAFF.

This clone has a single count. The rearrangement joins TRBV4-2 to TRBJ2-2; 11 bases align to TRBD1. This CDR3 is 15 amino acids long. V lost 4 bases and J lost 5; bases outside the gene matches: 3. The V gene's germline CDR1 is LGHNA and CDR2 YNFKEQ. In nucleotides, the CDR3 is TGTGCCAGCAGCCGAGGGACAGGGGGGACCGGGGAGCTGTTTTTT. It is translated as CASSRGTGGTGELFF.

The chain has TRBV10-3 and TRBJ1-1; the D is unclear. Trimming removed 5 bases from V and 3 bases from J, with 16 bases in between. The CDR3 is 15 amino acids. Germline V gene data show CDR1 as ENHRY and CDR2 as SYGVKD. The CDR3 DNA reads as TGTGCCATCAGTCAAGCCCGGGGTGGGGACACTGAAGCTTTCTTT. This sequence encodes CAISQARGGDTEAFF.

The chain uses TRBV9 and TRBJ2-5, with 8 bases matching TRBD2. The junction had 3 bases not matched to a gene; V was cut back by 0 bases and J by 5 bases. CDR3 size: 14 residues. Germline-derived CDR1 and CDR2 are SGDLS and YYNGEE. Here the CDR3 reads CASSVAGGAETQYF. The DNA for the CDR3 is TGTGCCAGCAGCGTAGCCGGGGGGGCCGAGACCCAGTACTTC.

The chain joins TRBV2 to TRBJ1-1, with D perhaps matching TRBD1 (5 bases). This CDR3 contains 13 residues. V lost 3 bases and J lost 2, with 7 bases in between. Per the germline V gene, CDR1 is SNHLY and CDR2 is FYNNEI. The CDR3 is CASSDRVNTEAFF. CDR3 in DNA: TGTGCCAGCAGTGACAGGGTAAACACTGAAGCTTTCTTT.

This chain uses TRBV2 with TRBJ1-1, with D unresolved. Trimming removed 4 bases at V and 1 base at J, with 10 bases between. Germline CDR1 and CDR2: SNHLY and FYNNEI. The CDR3 consists of 14 residues. CDR3 DNA sequence: TGTGCCAGCAGTGGGGGAGGGAGGAACACTGAAGCTTTCTTT. Translation: CASSGGGRNTEAFF.

The rearrangement uses TRBV2 and TRBJ2-1, with TRBD1 identical over 8 bases. Germline CDR1 SNHLY, CDR2 FYNNEI. V lost 7 bases, J lost 8 bases, and 10 bases stayed unmatched. CDR3 length: 14 amino acids. CDR3 in amino acids: CASIRTGPVYEQFF. CDR3 DNA sequence: TGTGCCAGCATCAGGACAGGGCCAGTCTATGAGCAGTTCTTC.

This clone was counted between two and nine times. The rearrangement joins TRBV6-5 to TRBJ1-2; D may be TRBD1 (5 bases). The germline gives CDR1 MNHEY, CDR2 SVGAGI. Between the trimmed V and J ends, which lost 0 bases and 7 bases, there was a span of 15 bases. This CDR3 has 15 amino acids. CDR3 nucleotide sequence: TGTGCCAGCAGTTACTCGGGGCGCCGAGGTGGTGGCTACACCTTC. Protein: CASSYSGRRGGGYTF.

The table lists this clone with a count of one. V and J are TRBV7-9 and TRBJ1-2, with D perhaps TRBD1 (5 bases). The V gene lost 4 bases and the J gene lost 2 bases, with 11 bases spanning the gap. This CDR3 region has 14 residues. The germline CDR1 and CDR2 sequences are SEHNR and FQNEAQ (reference sequence). Here the CDR3 DNA reads TGTGCCAGCAGCTCCTTACAGGAGAACTATGGCTACACCTTC. Translated: CASSSLQENYGYTF.

CDR3 DNA sequence: TGTGCCAGCAAAATGGCGGATAATCAGCCCCAGCATTTT. Translating gives CASKMADNQPQHF. The J gene is TRBJ1-5, the V gene TRBV6-5; D call uncertain. The CDR3 covers 13 residues. Per germline, CDR1 MNHEY and CDR2 SVGAGI. Trimming cost V 7 bases and J 4 bases, with 11 bases left between them.

The genes are TRBV20-1 and TRBJ1-1; D is perhaps TRBD1 (6 bases). The germline gives CDR1 DFQATT, CDR2 SNEGSKA (reference sequence). The CDR3 is 11 residues long. V lost 4 bases to trimming and J lost 8 bases, with 11 bases between them. As DNA, the CDR3 is TGCAGTGCTATGACAGGCCGCGAAGCTTTCTTT. Its translation is CSAMTGREAFF.

The table lists this clone with a few counts. The gene calls are TRBV19 and TRBJ2-5; 12 nucleotides line up with TRBD2. Germline CDR1 reads LNHDA; CDR2 reads SQIVND (reference sequence). The V and J ends lost 5 bases and 4 bases, in that order; junction bases with no gene match: 8. This CDR3 has 16 amino acids. This CDR3 reads CASSAGLAGNGETQYF. The CDR3 nucleotides read TGTGCCAGTAGTGCCGGACTAGCGGGGAACGGAGAGACCCAGTACTTC.

The rearrangement joins TRBV7-2 to TRBJ1-1; 8 nucleotides agree with TRBD1. Germline V gives CDR1 SGHTA, CDR2 FQGNSA. V gave up 5 bases and J gave up 4 bases; unmatched junction bases: 6. CDR3 length equals 14 residues. The CDR3 region has the DNA TGTGCCAGCAGCCGGACAGGGCGGGCCACTGAAGCTTTCTTT. This translates into CASSRTGRATEAFF.

The J gene is TRBJ2-7, the V gene TRBV28; 9 bases fit TRBD1. V lost 5 bases, J lost 2 bases, and 4 bases stayed unmatched. CDR1 and CDR2 from the germline V gene are MDHEN and SYDVKM. This CDR3 contains 14 residues. CDR3: CASSRGDRAYEQYF. The CDR3 DNA sequence: TGTGCCAGCAGTAGGGGGGACAGGGCCTACGAGCAGTACTTC.

The V gene is TRBV11-2, the J gene TRBJ2-5; 11 bases are shared with TRBD2. Germline V gives CDR1 SGHAT, CDR2 FQNNGV. The CDR3 length is 15 residues. J was trimmed by 3 bases and V by 7 bases; bases with no gene match: 7. CDR3 in DNA: TGTGCCAGCACAAAACGGGGACTAGCGGAAGAGACCCAGTACTTC. Its translation: CASTKRGLAEETQYF.

The chain couples TRBV2 to TRBJ1-6; 9 positions agree with TRBD1. The CDR3 runs 13 residues. In germline, CDR1 is SNHLY, CDR2 FYNNEI. Trimming took 10 bases from V and 7 from J; bases not matched to a gene: 5. DNA of the CDR3: TGTGCCACCCAGGACAGGGGAAATTCACCCCTCCACTTT. It is translated as CATQDRGNSPLHF.

The V call is TRBV7-2, the J call TRBJ2-2, with a weak D call TRBD2 (7 bases). Germline values: CDR1 SGHTA, CDR2 FQGNSA. Trimming cost V 4 bases and J 1 base, with 13 bases left between them. The CDR3 contains 16 residues. CDR3 in DNA: TGTGCCAGCAGCTCGAGGGGGGGGCAGAACACCGGGGAGCTGTTTTTT. This gives the protein CASSSRGGQNTGELFF.